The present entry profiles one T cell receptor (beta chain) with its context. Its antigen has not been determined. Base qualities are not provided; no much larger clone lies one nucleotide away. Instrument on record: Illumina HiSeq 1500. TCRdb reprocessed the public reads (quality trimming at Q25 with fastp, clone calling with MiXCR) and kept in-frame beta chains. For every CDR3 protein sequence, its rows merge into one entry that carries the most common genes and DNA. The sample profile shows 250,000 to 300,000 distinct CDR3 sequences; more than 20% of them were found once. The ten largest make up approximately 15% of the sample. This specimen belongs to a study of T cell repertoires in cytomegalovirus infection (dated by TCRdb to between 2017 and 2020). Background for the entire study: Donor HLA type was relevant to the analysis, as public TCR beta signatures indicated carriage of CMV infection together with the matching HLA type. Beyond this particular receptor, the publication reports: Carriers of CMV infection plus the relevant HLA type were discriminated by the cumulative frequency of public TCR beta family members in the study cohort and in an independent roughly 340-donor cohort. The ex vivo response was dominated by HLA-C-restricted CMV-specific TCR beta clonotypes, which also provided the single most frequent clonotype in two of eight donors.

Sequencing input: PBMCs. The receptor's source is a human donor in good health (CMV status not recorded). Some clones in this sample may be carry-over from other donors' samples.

The CDR3 amino acid sequence is: CASSPAGGFTEAFF. The DNA sequence follows: TGTGCCAGCAGTCCCGCCGGGGGCTTCACTGAAGCTTTCTTT. This chain is built from TRBV28 and TRBJ1-1; TRBD1 is a possible D gene, resting on 6 matching bases. Between the V and J ends, shortened by 5 bases and 4 bases respectively, the junction contains 14 bases. The CDR3 runs 14 residues from the cysteine to the phenylalanine. Left in the record is the CDR3 DNA by itself, 42 bases read in frame from the first base. The germline V gene provides CDR1 MDHEN and CDR2 SYDVKM.